The entry below gives a single T cell receptor beta chain sequence along with its context. This entry belongs to a study of blood T cell repertoires in COVID-19. Study context: The cDNA or gDNA used as material had been derived from T cells, B-cell-depleted T cells, or PBMCs.

Unmatched junction bases numbered 1, after V lost 4 bases and J lost 5 bases. This CDR3 has 13 residues. Germline CDR1 is LGHDT and CDR2 is YNNKEL (reference sequence). As handled by the study authors: Amplification of reference gene primers provided the estimated nucleated cell counts. Method: immunoSEQ multiplex PCR; TCRdb's copy keeps in-frame clones and lacks some. V and J calls and clone size come straight from that table; D and trimming were deduced from the DNA. This sample yields 150,000 to 200,000 clones, of which around 83% are seen a single time; around 5% belongs to the top ten. It was during active infection that Seattle patients were enrolled and then longitudinally followed.

This TCR came from a woman in her forties or fifties with COVID-19, enrolled during active disease. The sample taken for sequencing was peripheral blood. The chain recombines TRBV3-1 (or the pseudogene TRBV3-2) with TRBJ2-5; 10 nucleotides match TRBD2. CDR3 protein: CASSRGLAETQYF. The CDR3 coding sequence is TGTGCCAGCAGCCGGGGACTAGCGGAGACCCAGTACTTC.